The 29 T cell receptor beta chains below come from one sample, sequenced in a study of cytomegalovirus exposure and HLA in healthy donors. Assay used: immunoSEQ multiplex PCR; TCRdb lists only in-frame clones, some missing. The table lists around 70,000 clones, approximately 95% of them singletons, with under 2% in the top ten. Sequencing input: PBMCs. These receptor sequences come from a man aged 18 to 29 in good health and CMV-seropositive.

V usage is TRBV5-8 and J usage is TRBJ2-5, with TRBD1 identical over 8 bases. CDR1 and CDR2 (germline): SGHTS, YDEGEE. CDR3 length: 14 amino acids. The trim removed 0 bases at V and 4 bases at J, leaving 2 bases unmatched. The CDR3 spells CASSLARGRETQYF. The CDR3 nucleotides are TGTGCCAGCAGCTTGGCCAGGGGGCGAGAGACCCAGTACTTC.

This clone has a single count. This chain uses TRBV25-1 with TRBJ1-1; 7 bases align to TRBD1. Losses at the gene ends were 5 bases for V and 5 bases for J; bases not matched to a gene: 8. This CDR3 comprises 14 residues. The germline V gene encodes CDR1 MGHDK and CDR2 SYGVNS. The CDR3 DNA is TGTGCCAGCAGTCTGACAGGGCGAGGAACTGAAGCTTTCTTT. As protein: CASSLTGRGTEAFF.

This sequence joins TRBV10-3 and TRBJ2-1, with 10 nucleotides matching TRBD2. This CDR3 spans 15 amino acids. The V and J ends lost 8 bases and 10 bases, in that order; junction bases with no gene match: 14. In germline, CDR1 is ENHRY, CDR2 SYGVKD. CDR3 protein: CAISPLAGVLEEQFF. The CDR3 coding sequence is TGTGCCATCTCTCCCCTAGCGGGAGTATTAGAGGAGCAGTTCTTC.

The V gene is TRBV9, the J gene TRBJ2-3, with 7 positions matching TRBD2. The germline V gene encodes CDR1 SGDLS and CDR2 YYNGEE. V trimming: 0 bases; J trimming: 2 bases; junction bases outside the gene matches: 15. This CDR3 comprises 19 residues. CDR3 sequence (DNA): TGTGCCAGCAGCGTAGCTACGGTTGGGGCGGGAGCCACCACAGATACGCAGTATTTT. Translation gives CASSVATVGAGATTDTQYF.

The chain recombines TRBV19 with TRBJ2-1; D not certain. Germline loops: CDR1 LNHDA, CDR2 SQIVND (reference sequence). The CDR3 has 13 amino acids. The V end was cut by 3 bases, the J end by 4 bases, with 7 bases between. The CDR3: CASSMSLYNEQFF. The CDR3 nucleotides read TGTGCCAGTAGTATGAGTCTTTACAATGAGCAGTTCTTC.

This chain uses TRBV5-6 with TRBJ1-1; 7 positions match TRBD1. J gave up 3 bases and V 3 bases, and 5 bases lay outside the gene matches. The CDR3 spans 14 residues. CDR1 SGHDT and CDR2 YYEEEE come from the germline V gene. The CDR3 DNA reads as TGTGCCAGCAGCTCGACAGGGAGGCACACTGAAGCTTTCTTT. Its protein product is CASSSTGRHTEAFF.

The genes are TRBV28 and TRBJ1-2, with TRBD1 matching over 9 bases. Germline CDR1 MDHEN, CDR2 SYDVKM. V shed 4 bases and J 7 bases; nucleotides not matched to a gene: 7. The CDR3 runs 14 residues. The CDR3, as DNA: TGTGCCAGCAGTTCCATCGAGACAGGGGGTGGCTACACCTTC. Its translation: CASSSIETGGGYTF.

V and J are TRBV4-1 and TRBJ1-2; TRBD1 matches 9 bases. There are 16 residues in the CDR3. Germline loops: CDR1 MGHRA, CDR2 YSYEKL. J lost 0 bases, V lost 1 base, and 3 bases had no gene match. The CDR3 here is CASSQGGQGTNYGYTF. The DNA for the CDR3 is TGCGCCAGCAGCCAAGGGGGACAGGGAACTAACTATGGCTACACCTTC.

This chain links TRBV11-2 with TRBJ1-2; possibly TRBD1 for D (5 bases). Trimming shortened V by 1 base and J by 5 bases, and 14 bases separated the two germline ends. The CDR3 consists of 15 residues. The germline V gene has CDR1 SGHAT and CDR2 FQNNGV. CDR3 DNA sequence: TGTGCCAGCAGCTTAGGCCCAGGGAATCCTTATGGCTACACCTTC. This translates into CASSLGPGNPYGYTF.

J is TRBJ1-2 and V is TRBV5-6, with 7 bases lining up with TRBD1. Looked up from germline, CDR1 is SGHDT and CDR2 is YYEEEE. This CDR3 region has 15 residues. V was pared by 4 bases and J by 7 bases, with 13 bases of the junction left unmatched. This CDR3 reads CASSPGLQGGSGYTF. The CDR3 coding sequence is TGTGCCAGCAGCCCGGGACTTCAGGGGGGTAGTGGCTACACCTTC.

The chain couples TRBV18 to TRBJ2-5; D uncertain. In germline, CDR1 is KGHSH, CDR2 LQKENI. The V and J ends lost 0 bases and 1 base respectively, with 3 bases between them. The CDR3 sequence is 13 residues long. The CDR3 here is CASSPPLQETQYF. CDR3 DNA: TGTGCCAGCTCACCACCCCTCCAAGAGACCCAGTACTTC.

The J gene is TRBJ2-7, the V gene TRBV6-5; no definite D call. The V gene lost 7 bases and the J gene lost 0 bases, with 13 bases spanning the gap. CDR1 is MNHEY and CDR2 is SVGAGI in the germline V gene. CDR3 length: 14 amino acids. CDR3 in amino acids: CASNSRHSSYEQYF. In DNA, the CDR3 is TGTGCCAGCAATTCCAGACACAGCTCCTACGAGCAGTACTTC.

This sequence joins TRBV28 and TRBJ2-7, with D possibly matching TRBD1 (5 bases). The CDR3 runs 14 residues. Germline V gene lookup returns CDR1 MDHEN and CDR2 SYDVKM. Trimming took 5 bases from V and 5 from J, leaving 16 bases between them. CDR3 residues: CASSPTGQGDEQYF. The CDR3 bases are TGTGCCAGCAGTCCGACTGGGCAGGGCGACGAGCAGTACTTC.

The table lists this clone with a count of one. The genes are TRBV10-1 and TRBJ2-7, with TRBD1 matching over 8 bases. Germline loops: CDR1 WNHNN, CDR2 SYGVQD (reference sequence). Trimming took 6 bases from V and 5 from J; bases not matched to a gene: 9. The CDR3 is made up of 14 amino acids. CDR3 loop: CASSPGQDIHEQYF. Written as DNA, the CDR3 is TGCGCCAGCAGCCCGGGACAGGACATTCACGAGCAGTACTTC.

In this sample, this clone turned up once. The V call is TRBV28, the J call TRBJ1-5, with D hard to call. Trimming pared 3 bases from V and 0 bases from J, leaving 6 bases between. This CDR3 has 14 residues. The germline CDR1 and CDR2 sequences are MDHEN and SYDVKM. For the CDR3, the DNA is TGTGCCAGCAGTTTCTTAATTAGCAATCAGCCCCAGCATTTT. Translating gives CASSFLISNQPQHF.

The chain has TRBV11-2 and TRBJ1-2, with D tentatively TRBD1 (6 bases). Looked up from germline, CDR1 is SGHAT and CDR2 is FQNNGV. V gave up 5 bases and J gave up 6 bases, with 25 bases separating them. The CDR3 consists of 17 residues. In nucleotides, the CDR3 is TGTGCCAGCAGCACACCCCGAGGGGGAACAGGGTCGGATGGCTACACCTTC. As protein: CASSTPRGGTGSDGYTF. Looking up the rest from reference TRBV11-2 and TRBJ1-2 gives the full variable domain: EAGVAQSPRYKIIEKRQSVAFWCNPISGHATLYWYQQILGQGPKLLIQFQNNGVVDDSQLPKDRFSAERLKGVDSTLKIQPAKLEDSAVYLCASSTPRGGTGSDGYTFGSGTRLTVV.

The chain couples TRBV5-4 to TRBJ2-5; D is undetermined. CDR1 is SGHNT, CDR2 YYREEE, per germline (reference sequence). This CDR3 has 14 residues. V lost 4 bases and J lost 1, with 11 bases in between. DNA for the CDR3: TGTGCCAGCAGCCAAGCGACTTCCCAAGAGACCCAGTACTTC. It codes for CASSQATSQETQYF.

The genes are TRBV7-9 and TRBJ1-5, with D maybe TRBD1 (6 bases). This CDR3 has 14 residues. V lost 3 bases and J lost 6, with 12 bases in between. Per germline, CDR1 SEHNR and CDR2 FQNEAQ (reference sequence). CDR3 nucleotides: TGTGCCAGCAGCTTGGGGGGGCTGGGTCAGCCCCAGCATTTT. This encodes CASSLGGLGQPQHF.

This chain joins TRBV19 and TRBJ2-7; no clear D. This CDR3 comprises 13 residues. Looked up from germline, CDR1 is LNHDA and CDR2 is SQIVND (reference sequence). The V end was cut by 6 bases, the J end by 1 base, with 10 bases between. The CDR3 region is CASRTPLSYEQYF. CDR3 DNA: TGTGCCAGTAGAACTCCTCTATCCTACGAGCAGTACTTC.

This chain links TRBV5-1 with TRBJ2-2; TRBD2 matches 8 bases. The V and J ends lost 7 bases and 1 base, in that order; junction bases with no gene match: 12. Germline V gene sequence: CDR1 SGHRS, CDR2 YFSETQ. The length of the CDR3 is 17 residues. The CDR3 loop is CASRQWRAGGNTGELFF. The CDR3 coding sequence is TGCGCCAGCCGACAATGGAGGGCGGGAGGGAACACCGGGGAGCTGTTTTTT. Full variable domain (missing parts from reference TRBV5-1 and TRBJ2-2): KAGVTQTPRYLIKTRGQQVTLSCSPISGHRSVSWYQQTPGQGLQFLFEYFSETQRNKGNFPGRFSGRQFSNSRSEMNVSTLELGDSALYLCASRQWRAGGNTGELFFGEGSRLTVL.

This rearrangement joins TRBV28 to TRBJ2-2, with D possibly matching TRBD1 (5 bases). The ends were cut back, 6 bases at V and 6 bases at J, with 17 bases in the middle. Germline-derived CDR1 and CDR2 are MDHEN and SYDVKM. The CDR3 is made up of 15 amino acids. CDR3 sequence: CASRYGPRDPGELFF. CDR3 in DNA: TGTGCCAGCAGATATGGACCCAGGGATCCCGGGGAGCTGTTTTTT.

The gene calls are TRBV10-3 and TRBJ2-7, with 7 positions matching TRBD2. CDR1 and CDR2 from the germline V gene are ENHRY and SYGVKD. V lost 6 bases, J lost 4 bases, and 9 bases stayed unmatched. This CDR3 spans 14 amino acids. The CDR3 sequence: CAISVDKGGYEQYF. CDR3 coding DNA: TGTGCCATCAGCGTTGACAAGGGAGGGTACGAGCAGTACTTC.

This chain connects TRBV28 to TRBJ2-2; no clear D gene. V was cut by 7 bases and J by 1 base, with 4 bases left in between. Germline lookup yields CDR1 MDHEN and CDR2 SYDVKM. The CDR3 totals 12 residues. This CDR3 reads CASTVNTGELFF. CDR3 DNA: TGTGCCAGCACCGTGAACACCGGGGAGCTGTTTTTT.

The CDR3 DNA is TGTGCCAGCAGTCCGGGGACTAGGGGCTCCTACAATGAGCAGTTCTTC. Its translation is CASSPGTRGSYNEQFF. This chain uses TRBV28 with TRBJ2-1, with 8 bases fitting TRBD2. Trimming cost V 5 bases and J 0 bases; bases outside gene matches: 6. From germline, CDR1 is MDHEN and CDR2 SYDVKM. The CDR3 contains 16 residues.

This chain uses TRBV5-1 with TRBJ1-4; a weak D match, TRBD1 (6 bases). The CDR3 spans 16 residues. Germline V lookup: CDR1 SGHRS, CDR2 YFSETQ. V shed 4 bases and J shed 3 bases, with 16 bases lying between them. CDR3 bases: TGCGCCAGCAGCGAGGGGACACATACATCTAATGAAAAACTGTTTTTT. This codes for CASSEGTHTSNEKLFF.

This clone was observed once. The chain employs TRBV18 and TRBJ2-2; weak D call: TRBD1 (5 bases). The ends were cut back, 2 bases at V and 4 bases at J, with 11 bases in the middle. There are 15 residues in the CDR3. The germline CDR1 and CDR2 sequences are KGHSH and LQKENI. Here the CDR3 reads CASSPYPGLTGELFF. For the CDR3, the DNA is TGTGCCAGCTCACCATATCCAGGGCTCACCGGGGAGCTGTTTTTT.

V usage is TRBV7-3 and J usage is TRBJ2-1, with D possibly being TRBD1 (6 bases). V lost 2 bases and J 1 base, leaving 6 bases between the germline ends. The CDR3 runs to 14 residues. Germline CDR1 and CDR2: SGHTA and FQGTGA. CDR3 DNA: TGTGCCAGCAGCTTACAGGGGTCCTACAATGAGCAGTTCTTC. This translates into CASSLQGSYNEQFF.

V and J are TRBV9 and TRBJ1-1; D is ambiguous. Germline V gene data show CDR1 as SGDLS and CDR2 as YYNGEE. V gave up 10 bases and J gave up 1 base, with 11 bases separating them. The CDR3 loop spans 12 amino acids. The CDR3 DNA reads TGTGCCTCGACCGGAGAGAACACTGAAGCTTTCTTT. Translation: CASTGENTEAFF.

The rearrangement uses TRBV2 and TRBJ2-3; the match to TRBD2 covers 7 bases. CDR3 length: 14 amino acids. V dropped 6 bases and J dropped 7; count of bases not matched to a gene: 10. Germline loops: CDR1 SNHLY, CDR2 FYNNEI. CDR3: CASRDGEGWYTQYF. In DNA form, the CDR3 reads TGTGCCAGCAGAGACGGGGAGGGATGGTATACGCAGTATTTT.